Listed below are T cell receptor beta chains from one sample, sequenced in a study of healthy donors' naive CD4 and CD8 T cells. TCRdb called the reads again in MiXCR, with one record for every CDR3 protein. Of approximately 200,000 distinct CDR3 sequences in the sample, 65% to 75% were seen once. The material sequenced was naive CD4+ and CD8+ T cells sorted from blood, pooled from several donors. The receptors stem from a pool of human donors in good health; the sample pools cells from several healthy donors. Each CDR3 is given without its conserved first and last residue.

V gene	J gene	CDR3 protein
TRBV6-5	TRBJ2-5	ASSQRSETQY
TRBV27	TRBJ2-3	ASSSLDRVPKDTQY
TRBV19	TRBJ1-2	ALEAGGYGYT
TRBV13	TRBJ1-2	ASSLGENRVGGYT
TRBV19	TRBJ1-1	ASSMTNRITEAF
TRBV29-1	TRBJ2-3	SVELPADTQY
TRBV6-5	TRBJ2-5	ASKRDRGLETQY
TRBV7-6	TRBJ2-3	ASSFRREDGTDTQY
TRBV19	TRBJ2-3	ASSRDGFRTDTQY
TRBV12-3/TRBV12-4	TRBJ2-7	ASSPSRYEQY
TRBV6-5	TRBJ2-7	ASRPSGAGGEQY
TRBV18	TRBJ2-7	ASSPQGGRYEQY
TRBV7-8	TRBJ2-3	ASSFLRADTQY
TRBV19	TRBJ1-1	ASISGKVAEAF
TRBV29-1	TRBJ2-1	SVGPGEYNEQF
TRBV27	TRBJ1-6	ASSLSGDRVASRNSPLH
TRBV6-5	TRBJ1-2	ASSYSSPGLNYGYT
TRBV19	TRBJ2-1	ASSIAGGAYNEQF
TRBV29-1	TRBJ2-2	SVEEGGTGAGELF
TRBV27	TRBJ2-7	ASSPGTGGFEQY
TRBV29-1	TRBJ2-7	SVGTGKRDEQY
TRBV4-3	TRBJ2-3	ASSQDPLAGAGTDTQY
TRBV29-1	TRBJ1-1	SGGDLNTEAF